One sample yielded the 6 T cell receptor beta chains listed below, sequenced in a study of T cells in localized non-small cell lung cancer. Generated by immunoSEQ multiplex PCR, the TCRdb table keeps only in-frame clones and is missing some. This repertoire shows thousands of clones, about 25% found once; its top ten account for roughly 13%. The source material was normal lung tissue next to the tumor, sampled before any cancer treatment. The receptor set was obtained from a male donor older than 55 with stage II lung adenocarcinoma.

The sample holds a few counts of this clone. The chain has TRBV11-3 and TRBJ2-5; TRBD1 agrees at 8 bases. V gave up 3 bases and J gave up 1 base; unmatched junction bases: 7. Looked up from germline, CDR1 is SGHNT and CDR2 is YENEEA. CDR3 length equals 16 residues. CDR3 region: CASSFRGPPGQETQYF. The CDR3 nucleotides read TGTGCCAGCAGCTTCAGGGGGCCGCCGGGCCAAGAGACCCAGTACTTC.

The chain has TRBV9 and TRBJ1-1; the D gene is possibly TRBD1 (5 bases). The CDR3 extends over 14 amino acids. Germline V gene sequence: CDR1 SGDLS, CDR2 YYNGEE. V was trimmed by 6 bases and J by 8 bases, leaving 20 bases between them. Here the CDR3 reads CASKVEGLNSEAFF. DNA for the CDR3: TGTGCCAGCAAGGTGGAGGGGCTAAATTCGGAAGCTTTCTTT.

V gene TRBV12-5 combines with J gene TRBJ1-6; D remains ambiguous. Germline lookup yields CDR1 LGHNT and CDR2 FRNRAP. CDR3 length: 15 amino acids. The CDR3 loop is CASKEASSYNSPLHF. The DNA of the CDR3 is TGTGCCAGCAAGGAAGCCAGCTCCTATAATTCACCCCTCCACTTT.

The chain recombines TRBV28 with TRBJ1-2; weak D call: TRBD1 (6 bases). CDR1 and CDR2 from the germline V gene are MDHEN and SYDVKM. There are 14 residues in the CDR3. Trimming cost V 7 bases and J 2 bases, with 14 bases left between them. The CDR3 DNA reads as TGTGCCAGCATTGTGGGGGGCGCGAACTATGGCTACACCTTC. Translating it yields CASIVGGANYGYTF.

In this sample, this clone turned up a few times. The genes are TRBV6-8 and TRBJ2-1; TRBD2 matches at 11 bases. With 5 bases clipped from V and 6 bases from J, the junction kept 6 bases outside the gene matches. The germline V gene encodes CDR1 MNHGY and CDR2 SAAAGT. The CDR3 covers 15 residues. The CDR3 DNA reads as TGTGCCAGCAGTGTATCCGGGACTAGCGGCAATGAGCAGTTCTTC. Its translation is CASSVSGTSGNEQFF.

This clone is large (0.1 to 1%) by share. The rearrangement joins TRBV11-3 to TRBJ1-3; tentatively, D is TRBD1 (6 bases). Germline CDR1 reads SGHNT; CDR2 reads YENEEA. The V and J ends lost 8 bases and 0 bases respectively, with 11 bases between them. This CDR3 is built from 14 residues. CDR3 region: CASPDRPSGNTIYF. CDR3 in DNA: TGTGCCAGCCCCGACAGGCCCTCTGGAAACACCATATATTTT.